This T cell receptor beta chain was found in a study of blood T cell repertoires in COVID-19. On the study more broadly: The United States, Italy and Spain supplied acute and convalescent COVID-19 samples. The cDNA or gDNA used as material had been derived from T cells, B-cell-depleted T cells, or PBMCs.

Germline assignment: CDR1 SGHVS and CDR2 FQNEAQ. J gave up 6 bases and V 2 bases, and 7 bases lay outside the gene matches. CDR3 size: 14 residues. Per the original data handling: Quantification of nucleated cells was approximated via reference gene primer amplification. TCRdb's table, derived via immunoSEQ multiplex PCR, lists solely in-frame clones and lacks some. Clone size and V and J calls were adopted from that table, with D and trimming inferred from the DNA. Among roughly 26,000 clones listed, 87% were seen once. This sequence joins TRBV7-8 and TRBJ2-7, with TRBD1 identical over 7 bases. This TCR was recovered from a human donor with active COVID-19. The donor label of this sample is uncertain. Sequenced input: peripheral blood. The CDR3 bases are TGTGCCAGCAGCTTAAGAACAGGGGCCCCCGAGCAGTACTTC. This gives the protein CASSLRTGAPEQYF. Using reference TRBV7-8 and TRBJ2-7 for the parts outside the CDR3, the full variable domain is GAGVSQSPRYKVAKRGQDVALRCDPISGHVSLFWYQQALGQGPEFLTYFQNEAQLDKSGLPSDRFFAERPEGSVSTLKIQRTQQEDSAVYLCASSLRTGAPEQYFGPGTRLTVT.